The clone carrying this T cell receptor (beta chain) was counted between two and nine times. Antigen: not known. Specified treatment: 15 to 20 received Ad26.COV2.S at low or high dose, single or two shots; about 5 received placebo; per-sample allocation not given. Samples came from day 63 after the first vaccine or placebo injection. At a Boston site, the person donating was an adult of 18-55 years. Clones were sequenced by immunoSEQ multiplex PCR, and TCRdb holds only the in-frame ones, with some missing. The repertoire holds around 340,000 clones, with about 87% as singletons. CDR1 is MNHEY, CDR2 SMNVEV, per germline (reference sequence). The CDR3 is made up of 16 amino acids. V shed 3 bases, J shed 4 bases, and the junction held 3 bases outside the gene matches. This sample stems from a study of Ad26.COV2.S vaccination and SARS-CoV-2 variants. Whole-study results and caveats: Vaccine recipients had higher spike-specific TCR breadth than placebo recipients. Substantial post-vaccination breadth of spike-specific CD8+ and CD4+ T cell responses was reported.

Sequences were derived from peripheral blood, sampled in a trial of Ad26.COV2.S vaccine versus placebo. This receptor was taken from a person aged 18-60 years who received the Ad26.COV2.S COVID-19 vaccine or a placebo. This chain joins TRBV27 and TRBJ1-6; 10 bases map to TRBD1. The CDR3 nucleotides read TGTGCCAGCAGTTTCGGACAGGGGGTTTATAATTCACCCCTCCACTTT. Translated: CASSFGQGVYNSPLHF.